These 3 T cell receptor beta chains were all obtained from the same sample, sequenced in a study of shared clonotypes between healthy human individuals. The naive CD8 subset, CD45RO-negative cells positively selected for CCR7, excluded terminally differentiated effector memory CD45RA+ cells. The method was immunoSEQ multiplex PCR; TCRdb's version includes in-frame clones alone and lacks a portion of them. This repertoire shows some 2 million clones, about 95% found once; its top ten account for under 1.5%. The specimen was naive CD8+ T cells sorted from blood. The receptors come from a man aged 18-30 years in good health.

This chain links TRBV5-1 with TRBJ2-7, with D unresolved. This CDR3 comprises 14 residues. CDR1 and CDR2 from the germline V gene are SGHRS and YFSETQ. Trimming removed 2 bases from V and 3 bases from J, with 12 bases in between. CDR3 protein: CASSFPAVNYEQYF. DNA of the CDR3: TGCGCCAGCAGCTTCCCGGCAGTTAACTACGAGCAGTACTTC.

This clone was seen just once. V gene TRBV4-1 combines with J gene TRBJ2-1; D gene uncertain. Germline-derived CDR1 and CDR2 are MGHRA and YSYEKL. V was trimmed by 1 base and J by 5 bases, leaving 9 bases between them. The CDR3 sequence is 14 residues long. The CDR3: CASSQVSSHNEQFF. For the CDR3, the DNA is TGCGCCAGCAGCCAAGTGTCCAGTCACAATGAGCAGTTCTTC.

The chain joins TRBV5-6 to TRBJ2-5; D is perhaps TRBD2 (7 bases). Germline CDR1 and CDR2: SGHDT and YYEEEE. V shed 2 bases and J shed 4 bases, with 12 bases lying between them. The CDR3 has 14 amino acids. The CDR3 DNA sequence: TGTGCCAGCAGCTTAAATGCGGGGGCAGAGACCCAGTACTTC. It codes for CASSLNAGAETQYF. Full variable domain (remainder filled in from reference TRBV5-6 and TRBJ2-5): DAGVTQSPTHLIKTRGQQVTLRCSPKSGHDTVSWYQQALGQGPQFIFQYYEEEERQRGNFPDRFSGHQFPNYSSELNVNALLLGDSALYLCASSLNAGAETQYFGPGTRLLVL.